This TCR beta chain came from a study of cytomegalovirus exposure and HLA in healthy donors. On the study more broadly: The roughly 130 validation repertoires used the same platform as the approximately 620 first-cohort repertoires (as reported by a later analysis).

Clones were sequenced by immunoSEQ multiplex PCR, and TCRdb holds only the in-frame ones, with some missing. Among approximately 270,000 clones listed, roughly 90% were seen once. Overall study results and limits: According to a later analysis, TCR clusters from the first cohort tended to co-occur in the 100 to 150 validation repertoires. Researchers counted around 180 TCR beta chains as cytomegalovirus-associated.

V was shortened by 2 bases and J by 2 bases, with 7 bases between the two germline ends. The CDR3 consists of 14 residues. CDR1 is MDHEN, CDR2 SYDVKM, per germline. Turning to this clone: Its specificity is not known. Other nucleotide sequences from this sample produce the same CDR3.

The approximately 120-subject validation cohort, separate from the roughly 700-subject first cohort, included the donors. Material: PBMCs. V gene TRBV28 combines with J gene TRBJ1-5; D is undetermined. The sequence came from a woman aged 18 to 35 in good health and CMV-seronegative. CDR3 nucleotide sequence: TGTGCCAGCAGTTTAGTGCAGGGCAATCAGCCCCAGCATTTT. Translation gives CASSLVQGNQPQHF. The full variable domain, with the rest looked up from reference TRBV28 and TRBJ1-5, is DVKVTQSSRYLVKRTGEKVFLECVQDMDHENMFWYRQDPGLGLRLIYFSYDVKMKEKGDIPEGYSVSREKKERFSLILESASTNQTSMYLCASSLVQGNQPQHFGDGTRLSIL.